The source of this T cell receptor (beta chain) is a study of blood T cell repertoires in COVID-19. Study-wide background: Sites across the United States, Italy and Spain contributed samples from acute and convalescent COVID-19.

Clones were sequenced by immunoSEQ multiplex PCR, and TCRdb holds only the in-frame ones, with some missing. The sample has 150,000 to 200,000 clones, about 84% seen once. Per the germline V gene, CDR1 is LGHDT and CDR2 is YNNKEL (reference sequence). V was clipped by 1 base and J by 0 bases, with 15 bases between them. This CDR3 region has 18 residues. The sequence came from a woman aged 25-40 years who had recovered from COVID-19. The V gene is TRBV3-1 (or the pseudogene TRBV3-2), the J gene TRBJ2-2; D gene uncertain. Sequenced: PBMCs or T cells enriched from blood (not recorded which). DNA of the CDR3: TGTGCCAGCAGCCAAGGCGGATACGACCGGACGAACACCGGGGAGCTGTTTTTT. The encoded protein is CASSQGGYDRTNTGELFF.